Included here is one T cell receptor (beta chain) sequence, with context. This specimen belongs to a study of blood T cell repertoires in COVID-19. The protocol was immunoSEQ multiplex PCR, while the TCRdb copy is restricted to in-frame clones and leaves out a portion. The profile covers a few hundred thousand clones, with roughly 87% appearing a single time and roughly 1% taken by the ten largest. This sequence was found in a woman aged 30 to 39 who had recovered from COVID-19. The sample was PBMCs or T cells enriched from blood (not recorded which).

The CDR3 is CASTPEARRRPHEQYF. Written as DNA, the CDR3 is TGTGCCAGCACCCCAGAGGCGAGACGGAGGCCCCACGAGCAGTACTTC. The J gene is TRBJ2-7, the V gene TRBV5-5; D possibly corresponds to TRBD2 (5 bases). CDR1 is SGHKS and CDR2 is YYEKEE in the germline V gene (reference sequence). The CDR3 sequence is 16 residues long. V was trimmed by 6 bases and J by 5 bases, leaving 24 bases between them.